The 24 T cell receptor beta chains reported below all come from one sample, sequenced in a study of cytomegalovirus exposure and HLA in healthy donors. Use of 60 Vbeta and 13 Jbeta primers characterized the PCR. The assay was immunoSEQ multiplex PCR, and TCRdb's table has in-frame clones only and misses some. The sample lists more than 95,000 clones, over 70% seen once, with roughly 3.9% in the top ten. The source material was PBMCs. The receptor source for this set is a man aged 50 or older in good health and CMV-seropositive.

This clone was picked up a small number of times. The CDR3 coding sequence is TGTGCCAGCAGTTCGGGACAGGGGGTTTTTGGCTACACCTTC. Protein sequence: CASSSGQGVFGYTF. The rearrangement links TRBV28 to TRBJ1-2; 11 positions match TRBD1. Per germline, CDR1 MDHEN and CDR2 SYDVKM. Unmatched junction bases numbered 5, after V lost 4 bases and J lost 7 bases. The CDR3 is made up of 14 amino acids.

The chain links TRBV6-1 to TRBJ2-7; TRBD1 matches at 9 bases. The CDR3 totals 13 residues. With V trimmed by 7 bases and J by 4 bases, 5 bases remained unmatched. Germline assignment: CDR1 MNHNS and CDR2 SASEGT. DNA of the CDR3: TGTGCCAGCATAGGGACAGGGTTGTACGAGCAGTACTTC. Residues: CASIGTGLYEQYF.

CDR3 in DNA: TGTGCCAGCAGAAGGACAGGGGGCGACTACGAGCAGTACTTC. Translation: CASRRTGGDYEQYF. The rearrangement joins TRBV28 to TRBJ2-7; TRBD1 agrees at 11 bases. Looked up from germline, CDR1 is MDHEN and CDR2 is SYDVKM. The CDR3 loop spans 14 amino acids. The V segment lost 6 bases and the J segment 3 bases; nucleotides outside the gene matches: 4. The complete variable domain, with remaining parts taken from reference TRBV28 and TRBJ2-7, reads DVKVTQSSRYLVKRTGEKVFLECVQDMDHENMFWYRQDPGLGLRLIYFSYDVKMKEKGDIPEGYSVSREKKERFSLILESASTNQTSMYLCASRRTGGDYEQYFGPGTRLTVT.

This chain connects TRBV9 to TRBJ2-1; 13 bases are a match to TRBD2. The germline CDR1 and CDR2 sequences are SGDLS and YYNGEE. CDR3 length: 16 residues. With 4 bases clipped from V and 6 bases from J, the junction kept 7 bases outside the gene matches. CDR3 sequence (DNA): TGTGCCAGCAGCCCAACGGGACTAGCGGGACTCAATGAGCAGTTCTTC. This translates into CASSPTGLAGLNEQFF.

A word on this clone: The junction shows a germline mismatch at one end, possibly a read error. The rearrangement uses TRBV7-2 and TRBJ2-7; a possible D gene is TRBD2 (5 bases). The CDR3 consists of 15 residues. Germline V CDR1 and CDR2: SGHTA, FQGNSA. Written as DNA, the CDR3 is TGTGTCAGCAGCTTAGCCCGTACCCTAGCATCCGAGCAGTACTTC. Translating it yields CVSSLARTLASEQYF.

This rearrangement joins TRBV9 to TRBJ2-2, with 7 bases matching TRBD1. J gave up 0 bases and V 4 bases, and 6 bases lay outside the gene matches. CDR1 is SGDLS and CDR2 is YYNGEE in the germline V gene. The CDR3 extends over 16 amino acids. The CDR3 nucleotides are TGTGCCAGCAGCTCCCGGACAGGAGCGAACACCGGGGAGCTGTTTTTT. It encodes CASSSRTGANTGELFF.

This chain uses TRBV9 with TRBJ1-2, with D hard to call. Trimming took off 0 bases at V and 3 bases at J, with 6 bases between the two ends. This CDR3 contains 13 residues. Germline V gene lookup returns CDR1 SGDLS and CDR2 YYNGEE. CDR3 DNA: TGTGCCAGCAGCGTAGGGGAGGACTATGGCTACACCTTC. Its protein product is CASSVGEDYGYTF.

The genes are TRBV28 and TRBJ1-6; 7 bases fit TRBD1. V lost 4 bases and J lost 7; bases outside the gene matches: 4. The CDR3 sequence is 14 residues long. The germline V gene encodes CDR1 MDHEN and CDR2 SYDVKM. The CDR3 sequence is CASSSGGWNSPLHF. DNA for the CDR3: TGTGCCAGCAGTTCAGGGGGATGGAATTCACCCCTCCACTTT.

The chain combines TRBV6-1 with TRBJ1-5; possible D gene TRBD1, 5 bases. This CDR3 contains 19 residues. The V end lost 1 base, the J end lost 2 bases, and 21 bases lay between the germline ends. Germline V gene data show CDR1 as MNHNS and CDR2 as SASEGT. CDR3 protein: CASSEVGQGGLRGNQPQHF. CDR3 sequence (DNA): TGTGCCAGCAGTGAAGTCGGGCAGGGAGGGCTTCGGGGCAATCAGCCCCAGCATTTT.

The rearrangement links TRBV6-6 to TRBJ2-1; no reliable D call. Germline values: CDR1 MNHNY, CDR2 SVGAGI (reference sequence). Trimming removed 7 bases at V and 6 bases at J, with 16 bases between. CDR3 length: 14 amino acids. The CDR3 DNA sequence: TGTGCCAGCATCCCCTCCAGGCAGTCCAATGAGCAGTTCTTC. The encoded protein is CASIPSRQSNEQFF.

The J gene is TRBJ1-1, the V gene TRBV7-9; possible D gene TRBD1, 5 bases. The V and J ends lost 7 bases and 4 bases respectively, with 10 bases between them. The CDR3 sequence is 12 residues long. Germline V CDR1 and CDR2: SEHNR, FQNEAQ (reference sequence). The CDR3 nucleotides read TGTGCCAGCACCACCCAGGGCACTGAAGCTTTCTTT. It codes for CASTTQGTEAFF.

The chain is built from TRBV10-3 and TRBJ2-2; D is unclear. The CDR3 sequence is 13 residues long. The germline V and J ends were trimmed by 6 bases and 4 bases, with 9 bases remaining between them. Germline assignment: CDR1 ENHRY and CDR2 SYGVKD. The DNA for the CDR3 is TGTGCCATCAGCGTAATCCGCACCGGGGAGCTGTTTTTT. Protein sequence: CAISVIRTGELFF.

The chain joins TRBV6-1 to TRBJ2-1; 8 bases are shared with TRBD1. V lost 3 bases to trimming and J lost 9 bases; unmatched junction nucleotides: 7. The CDR3 totals 14 residues. Germline values: CDR1 MNHNS, CDR2 SASEGT. The CDR3 region is CASSEGPTGGEQFF. The CDR3 DNA reads TGTGCCAGCAGTGAGGGACCAACAGGGGGTGAGCAGTTCTTC.

This clone has only a few counts. The J gene is TRBJ2-1, the V gene TRBV6-5, with TRBD1 as a possible D gene (5 bases). Germline assignment: CDR1 MNHEY and CDR2 SVGAGI. The CDR3 has 14 residues. The germline V and J ends were trimmed by 8 bases and 4 bases, with 15 bases remaining between them. The CDR3 region is CASRSGQGYNEQFF. The CDR3, as DNA: TGTGCCAGCCGCAGTGGGCAGGGATACAATGAGCAGTTCTTC.

The chain couples TRBV6-6 to TRBJ2-3; weak D call: TRBD1 (6 bases). Germline-derived CDR1 and CDR2 are MNHNY and SVGAGI (reference sequence). V was clipped by 6 bases and J by 5 bases, with 15 bases between them. This CDR3 spans 14 amino acids. The CDR3 here is CASRRRDKVDTQYF. The DNA for the CDR3 is TGTGCCAGCAGACGCCGGGACAAAGTAGATACGCAGTATTTT.

The gene calls are TRBV10-2 and TRBJ2-7; D unclear. Trimming cost V 3 bases and J 6 bases, with 12 bases left between them. CDR3 length: 13 residues. Germline CDR1 and CDR2: WSHSY and SAAADI. The CDR3 nucleotides read TGCGCCAGCAGTGACACCGCTCCGGGCGAGCAGTACTTC. Translated, it gives CASSDTAPGEQYF.

The chain couples TRBV5-1 to TRBJ2-1; 9 nucleotides line up with TRBD1. The CDR3 contains 16 residues. Germline-derived CDR1 and CDR2 are SGHRS and YFSETQ. Trimming at V came to 4 bases and at J to 4 bases, leaving 9 bases not matched to a gene. The CDR3 sequence: CASSRDGTGTYNEQFF. CDR3 bases: TGCGCCAGCAGCAGGGACGGGACAGGGACTTACAATGAGCAGTTCTTC. Using reference TRBV5-1 and TRBJ2-1 for the parts outside the CDR3, the full variable domain is KAGVTQTPRYLIKTRGQQVTLSCSPISGHRSVSWYQQTPGQGLQFLFEYFSETQRNKGNFPGRFSGRQFSNSRSEMNVSTLELGDSALYLCASSRDGTGTYNEQFFGPGTRLTVL.

CDR3 in amino acids: CSVGEAIRETQYF. CDR3 DNA sequence: TGCAGCGTAGGAGAGGCAATACGGGAGACCCAGTACTTC. The J gene is TRBJ2-5, the V gene TRBV29-1; D remains ambiguous. The CDR3 length is 13 residues. In germline, CDR1 is SQVTM, CDR2 ANQGSEA. Trimming cost V 6 bases and J 5 bases, with 16 bases left between them.

V and J are TRBV2 and TRBJ2-3; perhaps TRBD2 as D (6 bases). Trimming left V 3 bases short and J 4 bases short, with 14 bases between. The CDR3 has 15 residues. CDR1 and CDR2 (germline): SNHLY, FYNNEI. The CDR3 nucleotides read TGTGCCAGCAGTGAGACTAGGAAAGGCTCAGATACGCAGTATTTT. Residues: CASSETRKGSDTQYF.

This chain joins TRBV27 and TRBJ2-5, with D tentatively TRBD1 (5 bases). Trimming took 3 bases from V and 5 from J, leaving 10 bases between them. Per germline, CDR1 MNHEY and CDR2 SMNVEV (reference sequence). The CDR3 length is 13 residues. The chain's CDR3 is CASSFRVGETQYF. For the CDR3, the DNA is TGTGCCAGCAGTTTCAGGGTCGGGGAGACCCAGTACTTC.

The chain links TRBV5-1 to TRBJ2-1; TRBD1 is a possible D gene (5 bases). Per the germline V gene, CDR1 is SGHRS and CDR2 is YFSETQ. The CDR3 runs 16 residues. V was shortened by 0 bases and J by 0 bases, with 10 bases between the two germline ends. CDR3 amino acids: CASSLAIDSSYNEQFF. CDR3 DNA sequence: TGCGCCAGCAGCTTGGCAATTGACAGCTCCTACAATGAGCAGTTCTTC.

The chain is built from TRBV7-2 and TRBJ2-1; perhaps TRBD1 as D (6 bases). With 4 bases removed from V and 0 bases from J, the gap between germline ends came to 10 bases. Germline values: CDR1 SGHTA, CDR2 FQGNSA. The CDR3 runs 15 residues. The CDR3 region has the DNA TGTGCCAGCAGCTCCGGACAGCGCTCCTACAATGAGCAGTTCTTC. Protein sequence: CASSSGQRSYNEQFF.

V usage is TRBV2 and J usage is TRBJ1-2; 7 nucleotides line up with TRBD1. J lost 8 bases, V lost 5 bases, and 11 bases had no gene match. The germline V gene has CDR1 SNHLY and CDR2 FYNNEI. The CDR3 consists of 14 residues. CDR3 nucleotide sequence: TGTGCCAGCAGTATCGTTGACAGGGAGGAAGGCTACACCTTC. Translating it yields CASSIVDREEGYTF.

The V gene is TRBV28, the J gene TRBJ2-7; 10 bases match TRBD2. CDR3 size: 16 residues. V shed 1 base, J shed 2 bases, and the junction held 5 bases outside the gene matches. Germline assignment: CDR1 MDHEN and CDR2 SYDVKM. As DNA, the CDR3 is TGTGCCAGCAGTTTATCGGCTAGCGGGGGCCCCTACGAGCAGTACTTC. Protein sequence: CASSLSASGGPYEQYF.